This T cell receptor (beta chain) was captured in a study of T cell responses to AZD1222 COVID-19 vaccine. Findings and caveats of the study: Nearly half of spike-specific TCRs reportedly target variant regions that are unmutated in the B.1.351 and B.1.1.7 variants. Among the donors, most were white British and more were female, and clonal diversity was possibly underestimated.

Sequencing was performed with immunoSEQ multiplex PCR; in TCRdb, only in-frame clones are kept and a portion is missing. This table has approximately 140,000 clones, over 85% appearing once. The CDR3 runs 14 residues. V shed 0 bases and J shed 8 bases, with 13 bases lying between them. The germline V gene has CDR1 MGHRA and CDR2 YSYEKL. As to this clone: Its target is not known.

The V call is TRBV4-1, the J call TRBJ1-1; D is undetermined. The sequence was collected from an adult in good health. Specimen: peripheral blood, collected on day 0 of MenACWY control vaccination. In nucleotides, the CDR3 is TGCGCCAGCAGCCAAGATAATTATCGGGGAGAAGCTTTCTTT. This encodes CASSQDNYRGEAFF.